This section outlines one T cell receptor (beta chain) sequence together with its context. The entry originates in a study of cytomegalovirus exposure and HLA in healthy donors. Sequencing was performed with immunoSEQ multiplex PCR; in TCRdb, only in-frame clones are kept and a portion is missing. Counted here are some 170,000 clones, about nine tenths occurring once; the ten biggest clones make up less than 3.5%. V lost 6 bases and J lost 4, with 12 bases in between. CDR1 and CDR2 (germline): MNHEY, SMNVEV (reference sequence). This CDR3 has 13 residues. The TCR was taken from a man between 18 and 35 years old in good health and CMV-seropositive. The chain couples TRBV27 to TRBJ1-2; D ambiguous. Input material: PBMCs. The CDR3 region is CASSRDNSYGYTF. CDR3 in DNA: TGTGCCAGCAGCCGAGACAACTCCTATGGCTACACCTTC.